Following are 2 T cell receptor beta chains from one sample sequenced in a study of radiotherapy plus CTLA-4 blockade in lung cancer. This table comes from immunoSEQ multiplex PCR, and its TCRdb copy is limited to in-frame clones, with some not included. The sample includes around 110,000 clones, under 90% of them seen just once. The input for sequencing was peripheral blood, taken from a patient treated with radiotherapy plus ipilimumab. Source of these receptors: a human donor with non-small cell lung cancer that progressed on radiotherapy plus ipilimumab. Some clones in this sample may be carry-over from other donors' samples.

The J gene is TRBJ1-1, the V gene TRBV7-9; the D gene is possibly TRBD1 (6 bases). Germline assignment: CDR1 SEHNR and CDR2 FQNEAQ (reference sequence). V was cut by 4 bases and J by 5 bases, with 11 bases left in between. This CDR3 region has 13 residues. This CDR3 is CASSSSTGTEAFF. The CDR3 DNA is TGTGCCAGCAGCTCCTCAACAGGGACTGAAGCTTTCTTT.

The rearrangement uses TRBV5-1 and TRBJ2-2; TRBD2 aligns across 13 bases. With V trimmed by 3 bases and J by 2 bases, 1 base remained unmatched. Per germline, CDR1 SGHRS and CDR2 YFSETQ. The CDR3 is made up of 16 amino acids. CDR3 sequence: CASSSGLAGNTGELFF. The CDR3 coding sequence is TGCGCCAGCAGCTCGGGACTAGCGGGAAACACCGGGGAGCTGTTTTTT.